The 22 T cell receptor beta chains below were found in one sample sequenced in a study of blood T cell repertoires in COVID-19. Assay used: immunoSEQ multiplex PCR; TCRdb lists only in-frame clones, some missing. This table holds over 65,000 clones, 65% to 90% found once. Sequencing was done on a sample of peripheral blood. These TCRs come from a man older than 75 with active COVID-19.

This chain links TRBV27 with TRBJ1-2; weak D call: TRBD1 (6 bases). V was clipped by 5 bases and J by 1 base, with 14 bases between them. This CDR3 is built from 15 residues. Germline assignment: CDR1 MNHEY and CDR2 SMNVEV (reference sequence). CDR3 protein: CASSQGTSLNYGYTF. The DNA for the CDR3 is TGTGCCAGCAGTCAAGGGACATCTCTTAACTATGGCTACACCTTC.

Details on this clone: Since a far larger clone is one base different, this is likely a read error. The chain is built from TRBV27 and TRBJ1-5, with 10 bases matching TRBD1. Unmatched junction bases numbered 2, after V lost 5 bases and J lost 4 bases. The CDR3 is made up of 14 amino acids. Per germline, CDR1 MNHEY and CDR2 SMNVEV (reference sequence). Here the CDR3 reads CASSPGQGNQPQHF. CDR3 bases: TGTGCCAGCAGTCCGGGACAGGGGAATCAGCCCCAGCATTTT.

The chain combines TRBV3-1 (or the pseudogene TRBV3-2) with TRBJ2-1; 12 nucleotides match TRBD2. This CDR3 contains 16 residues. Germline values: CDR1 LGHDT, CDR2 YNNKEL (reference sequence). V was clipped by 5 bases and J by 5 bases; unmatched bases: 7. CDR3 residues: CASSTTSGGLNNEQFF. As DNA, the CDR3 is TGTGCCAGCAGCACGACTAGCGGGGGTCTGAACAATGAGCAGTTCTTC.

This chain joins TRBV3-1 (or the pseudogene TRBV3-2) and TRBJ2-7; TRBD1 is a possible D gene (5 bases). The V and J ends lost 1 base and 6 bases respectively, with 16 bases between them. The germline V gene has CDR1 LGHDT and CDR2 YNNKEL (reference sequence). The CDR3 is made up of 15 amino acids. The CDR3 coding sequence is TGTGCCAGCAGCCAAGTACAGGTAAAACTCCTCGAGCAGTACTTC. Amino acids: CASSQVQVKLLEQYF.

The chain employs TRBV6-2 or TRBV6-3 and TRBJ1-2; 9 nucleotides align to TRBD1. The CDR3 spans 13 residues. Per germline, CDR1 MNHEY and CDR2 SVGEGT. Trimming at V came to 6 bases and at J to 6 bases, leaving 5 bases not matched to a gene. CDR3 sequence (DNA): TGTGCCAGCAGCCTACAGGGGGCAGATGGCTACACCTTC. It specifies CASSLQGADGYTF.

The rearrangement uses TRBV10-3 and TRBJ1-5; D is possibly TRBD1 (6 bases). Per germline, CDR1 ENHRY and CDR2 SYGVKD. The CDR3 length is 14 residues. V lost 3 bases and J lost 6, with 12 bases in between. The CDR3 DNA sequence: TGTGCCATCAGTGAAGGGGCAGGGGTTCAGCCCCAGCATTTT. Residues: CAISEGAGVQPQHF.

The chain carries TRBV5-1 and TRBJ2-1; D call uncertain. Trimming cost V 7 bases and J 8 bases, with 19 bases left between them. Germline CDR1 is SGHRS and CDR2 is YFSETQ. The CDR3 contains 14 residues. The DNA of the CDR3 is TGCGCCAGCGCCCCAGGTACCGGCGTCGATGAGCAGTTCTTC. Protein: CASAPGTGVDEQFF. Complete variable domain (other parts from reference TRBV5-1 and TRBJ2-1): KAGVTQTPRYLIKTRGQQVTLSCSPISGHRSVSWYQQTPGQGLQFLFEYFSETQRNKGNFPGRFSGRQFSNSRSEMNVSTLELGDSALYLCASAPGTGVDEQFFGPGTRLTVL.

The chain couples TRBV25-1 to TRBJ2-2; 11 bases map to TRBD2. The trim removed 6 bases at V and 7 bases at J, leaving 7 bases unmatched. Germline-derived CDR1 and CDR2 are MGHDK and SYGVNS. The CDR3 is 15 residues long. The CDR3 loop reads CASRVLAGVGGELFF. The CDR3 DNA follows: TGTGCCAGCAGAGTACTAGCGGGAGTTGGCGGGGAGCTGTTTTTT.

The rearrangement joins TRBV14 to TRBJ2-2; D is unresolved. Germline V lookup: CDR1 SGHDN, CDR2 FVKESK. The CDR3 consists of 14 residues. The V end was cut by 2 bases, the J end by 8 bases, with 12 bases between. The CDR3 nucleotides are TGTGCCAGCAGCCAATACATTGGTGTGGGGGAGCTGTTTTTT. It encodes CASSQYIGVGELFF. The whole variable domain, remainder taken from reference TRBV14 and TRBJ2-2, is EAGVTQFPSHSVIEKGQTVTLRCDPISGHDNLYWYRRVMGKEIKFLLHFVKESKQDESGMPNNRFLAERTGGTYSTLKVQPAELEDSGVYFCASSQYIGVGELFFGEGSRLTVL.

The chain uses TRBV6-5 and TRBJ2-7; possibly TRBD1 for D (6 bases). Trimming shortened V by 6 bases and J by 6 bases, and 12 bases separated the two germline ends. Germline V lookup: CDR1 MNHEY, CDR2 SVGAGI. CDR3 size: 12 residues. CDR3 sequence: CASRGQTAEQYF. CDR3 DNA: TGTGCCAGCAGAGGACAGACCGCCGAGCAGTACTTC.

This sequence joins TRBV5-1 and TRBJ2-7, with TRBD1 identical over 8 bases. Germline V gene lookup returns CDR1 SGHRS and CDR2 YFSETQ. CDR3 length: 15 amino acids. With V trimmed by 0 bases and J by 2 bases, 4 bases remained unmatched. The chain's CDR3 is CASSLATGGAYEQYF. CDR3 DNA: TGCGCCAGCAGCTTGGCAACAGGGGGAGCCTACGAGCAGTACTTC.

J is TRBJ1-4 and V is TRBV19; tentatively, D is TRBD1 (5 bases). This CDR3 is 15 amino acids long. Germline V lookup: CDR1 LNHDA, CDR2 SQIVND (reference sequence). Deletions cut 6 bases from V and 4 bases from J, with 15 bases between. Written as DNA, the CDR3 is TGTGCCAGTAGGACCCTTCAGGGAGGTAATGAAAAACTGTTTTTT. It codes for CASRTLQGGNEKLFF.

The chain uses TRBV12-3 or TRBV12-4 and TRBJ1-1; TRBD1 matches 7 bases. J was trimmed by 5 bases and V by 7 bases; bases with no gene match: 4. The CDR3 is 12 amino acids. CDR3: CASTKDRTEAFF. CDR3 nucleotides: TGTGCCAGCACAAAGGACAGGACTGAAGCTTTCTTT.

To note about this clone: One junction end does not reproduce the germline sequence, and a read error may be involved. The rearrangement joins TRBV7-9 to TRBJ2-2, with 11 bases that match TRBD2. The CDR3 has 15 residues. Looked up from germline, CDR1 is SEHNR and CDR2 is FQNEAQ (reference sequence). Written as DNA, the CDR3 is TGTGCCAGCAGTTTAGCGGGGGGGCGCACCGGGGAGCTGTTTTTT. As protein: CASSLAGGRTGELFF.

The chain carries TRBV27 and TRBJ2-5; 7 bases line up with TRBD2. The CDR3 sequence is 19 residues long. Germline V gene data show CDR1 as MNHEY and CDR2 as SMNVEV (reference sequence). The V segment lost 1 base and the J segment 2 bases; nucleotides outside the gene matches: 16. CDR3 in amino acids: CASSLFSGSSGPIQETQYF. Here the CDR3 DNA reads TGTGCCAGCAGTTTATTCTCGGGTAGTAGCGGGCCAATTCAAGAGACCCAGTACTTC.

In DNA, the CDR3 is TGTGCCAGCTCTCACAAAGACAGGTCGAACACCGGGGAGCTGTTTTTT. Amino acid sequence: CASSHKDRSNTGELFF. The chain joins TRBV18 to TRBJ2-2, with D perhaps matching TRBD1 (6 bases). Per the germline V gene, CDR1 is KGHSH and CDR2 is LQKENI. The CDR3 is 16 residues long. V was pared by 6 bases and J by 0 bases, with 14 bases between.

The J gene is TRBJ2-4, the V gene TRBV27; 8 bases align to TRBD2. The V and J ends lost 2 bases and 4 bases, in that order; junction bases with no gene match: 4. The CDR3 is made up of 15 amino acids. Germline V lookup: CDR1 MNHEY, CDR2 SMNVEV (reference sequence). CDR3 nucleotides: TGTGCCAGCAGTTTACGCGCTAGCGGGAAAAACATTCAGTACTTC. This encodes CASSLRASGKNIQYF.

A few counts support this clone. This chain uses TRBV6-6 with TRBJ2-1; TRBD2 matches at 7 bases. CDR1 and CDR2 from the germline V gene are MNHNY and SVGAGI (reference sequence). The CDR3 is 15 residues long. Unmatched junction bases numbered 12, after V lost 8 bases and J lost 5 bases. As DNA, the CDR3 is TGTGCCAGCTCGGGAGGTACGGAACACCACAATGAGCAGTTCTTC. It translates to CASSGGTEHHNEQFF.

The CDR3 is CASSLGGTGGQAQHF. The CDR3 bases are TGCGCCAGCAGCTTGGGAGGGACAGGGGGCCAGGCCCAGCATTTT. The chain recombines TRBV5-1 with TRBJ1-5; 12 bases match TRBD1. Germline-derived CDR1 and CDR2 are SGHRS and YFSETQ. The V and J ends lost 0 bases and 11 bases, in that order; junction bases with no gene match: 6. The CDR3 runs 15 residues.

This chain links TRBV6-2 or TRBV6-3 with TRBJ1-2; D is unclear. This CDR3 contains 15 residues. V lost 3 bases and J 0 bases, leaving 11 bases between the germline ends. Germline loops: CDR1 MNHEY, CDR2 SVGEGT. CDR3 amino acids: CASSYGGSTNYGYTF. The CDR3 DNA follows: TGTGCCAGCAGTTATGGAGGGTCCACTAACTATGGCTACACCTTC.

The CDR3 nucleotides read TGTGCCAGCAGCCAACAAGGCACCGGACAGTCCGGGGAGACCCAGTACTTC. As protein: CASSQQGTGQSGETQYF. The chain joins TRBV4-2 to TRBJ2-5; D might be TRBD1 (6 bases). V dropped 2 bases and J dropped 5 bases, with 21 bases sitting between them. The CDR3 sequence is 17 residues long. Germline CDR1 and CDR2: LGHNA and YNFKEQ.

A single count supports this clone. The gene calls are TRBV19 and TRBJ2-2, with 12 nucleotides matching TRBD1. Unmatched junction bases numbered 14, after V lost 11 bases and J lost 1 base. The CDR3 is 18 amino acids. The V gene's germline CDR1 is LNHDA and CDR2 SQIVND (reference sequence). CDR3 DNA sequence: TGTGCCCCCTCATGGGACAGGGGGCAAGGGAAGAACACCGGGGAGCTGTTTTTT. It specifies CAPSWDRGQGKNTGELFF.